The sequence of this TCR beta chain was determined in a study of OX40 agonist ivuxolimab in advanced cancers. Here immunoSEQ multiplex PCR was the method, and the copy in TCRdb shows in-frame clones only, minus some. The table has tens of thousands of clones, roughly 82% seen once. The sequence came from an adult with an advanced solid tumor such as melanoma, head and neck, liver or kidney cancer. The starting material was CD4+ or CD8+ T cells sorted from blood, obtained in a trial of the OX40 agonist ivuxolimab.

In DNA, the CDR3 is TGTGCCAGCAACGGCTATGACACTGAAGCTTTCTTT. This sequence encodes CASNGYDTEAFF. V is TRBV5-8 and J is TRBJ1-1; no clear D gene. V lost 6 bases to trimming and J lost 3 bases, with 9 bases between them. Germline CDR1 reads SGHTS; CDR2 reads YDEGEE. The length of the CDR3 is 12 residues.